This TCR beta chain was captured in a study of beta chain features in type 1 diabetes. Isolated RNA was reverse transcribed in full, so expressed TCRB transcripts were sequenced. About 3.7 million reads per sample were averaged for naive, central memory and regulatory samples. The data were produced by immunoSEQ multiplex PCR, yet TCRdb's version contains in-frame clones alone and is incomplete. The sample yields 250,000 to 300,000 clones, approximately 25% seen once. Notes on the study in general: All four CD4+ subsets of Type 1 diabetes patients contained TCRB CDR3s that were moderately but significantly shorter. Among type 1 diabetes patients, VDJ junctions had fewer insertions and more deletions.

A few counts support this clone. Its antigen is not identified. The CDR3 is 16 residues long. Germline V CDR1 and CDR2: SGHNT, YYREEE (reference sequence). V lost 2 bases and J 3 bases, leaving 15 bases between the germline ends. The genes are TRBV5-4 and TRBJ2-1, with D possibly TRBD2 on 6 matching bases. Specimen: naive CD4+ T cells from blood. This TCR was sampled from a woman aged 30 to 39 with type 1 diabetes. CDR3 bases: TGTGCCAGCAGCTTTATGATTAGCGGACTCTACAATGAGCAGTTCTTC. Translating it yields CASSFMISGLYNEQFF.